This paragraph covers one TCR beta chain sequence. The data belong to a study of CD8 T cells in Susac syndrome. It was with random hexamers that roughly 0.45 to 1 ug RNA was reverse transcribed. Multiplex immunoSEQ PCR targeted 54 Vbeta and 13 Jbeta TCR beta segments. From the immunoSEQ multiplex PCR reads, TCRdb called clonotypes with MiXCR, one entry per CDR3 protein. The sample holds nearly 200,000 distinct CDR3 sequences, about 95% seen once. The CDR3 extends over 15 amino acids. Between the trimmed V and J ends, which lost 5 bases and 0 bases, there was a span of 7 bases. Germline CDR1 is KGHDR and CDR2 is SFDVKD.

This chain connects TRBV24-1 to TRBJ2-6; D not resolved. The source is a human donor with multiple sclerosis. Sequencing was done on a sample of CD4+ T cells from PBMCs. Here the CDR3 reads CATSVHGSGANVLTF. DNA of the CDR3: TGTGCCACCAGTGTACACGGCTCTGGGGCCAACGTCCTGACTTTC.